The sequence of this TCR beta chain was determined in a study of blood T cell repertoires in COVID-19 (dated by TCRdb to the early 2020s). With regard to the full study: The collaborator samples originated in the United States, Italy and Spain and spanned the acute and convalescent phases of COVID-19. The material from the prospective study consisted of cDNA or gDNA derived from T cells, B-cell-depleted T cells, or PBMCs. Deeply sampled blood TCRbeta repertoires from subjects exposed to, actively infected with, or recovered from COVID-19 were included in the dataset. The repertoires were released in a freely available public database meant as a resource for research on the immune response to SARS-CoV-2. The samples were drawn from the first 160 participants of the ongoing ImmuneRACE study and from 1,254 subjects provided by 6 global collaborators. The sample metadata nearly always contained a de-identified subject ID, COVID-19 status, age in years and sex. Where HLA class I and class II types were available, the types were taken from metadata supplied by the sample provider, not from assay-based typing. Findings and caveats that apply to the study as a whole: The quantity of clinical and demographic metadata differed by source and by participant and was supplied without curation.

Note on this clone: Its recognized antigen is unknown. No base-level quality is on record; no much larger clone is a single base apart.

At the junction V is shortened by 5 bases and J by 2 bases, with 16 bases in between. The CDR1 and CDR2 encoded by the germline V gene are SGHTS and YDEGEE. From the cysteine up to the phenylalanine, the CDR3 has a length of 15 residues. The sequence is cut down to CDR3 DNA, 45 bases in frame from base 1. The collaborating institutions used their own protocols to collect whole blood in K2EDTA tubes. Collaborator samples were shipped for TCRbeta analysis as frozen whole blood, isolated PBMCs, or DNA extracted from either sample type. TCRbeta CDR3 regions were amplified from genomic DNA using the immunoSEQ Assay, a bias-controlled multiplex PCR. From the authors' description of their analysis: Within the assay, amplification of reference gene primers was used to estimate how many nucleated cells each sample contained. Sequence reads were collapsed and filtered to measure the absolute abundance of every unique TCRbeta CDR3 rearrangement. For each sample, productive Simpson clonality was calculated by taking the square root of Simpson's diversity index across productive rearrangements. Imported from immuneACCESS, the table was reduced by TCRdb to in-frame sequences with V and J called. These copies leave out some clones; in studies compared against another copy, an unresolved V gene accounts for under half, and the cause of the remainder is not known. The DNA was the basis for D and trimming; V, J and clone size are from that table. The sample data list about 160,000 clones, and roughly 79% of these were observed just once. The top ten clones comprise about a fifth of the sample.

The chain links TRBV5-8 with TRBJ2-5; tentative D gene TRBD2, with 5 bases matching. This clonotype originated in an elderly woman with acute or convalescent COVID-19. Sequencing used peripheral blood. The CDR3 region has the sequence CASRRLISGQETQYF. The base sequence is TGTGCCAGCAGACGCCTAATAAGCGGACAAGAGACCCAGTACTTC. Here the CDR3 is joined to the reference TRBV5-8 and TRBJ2-5 genes, and the full variable domain is: EAGVTQSPTHLIKTRGQQATLRCSPISGHTSVYWYQQALGLGLQFLLWYDEGEERNRGNFPPRFSGRQFPNYSSELNVNALELEDSALYLCASRRLISGQETQYFGPGTRLLVL.